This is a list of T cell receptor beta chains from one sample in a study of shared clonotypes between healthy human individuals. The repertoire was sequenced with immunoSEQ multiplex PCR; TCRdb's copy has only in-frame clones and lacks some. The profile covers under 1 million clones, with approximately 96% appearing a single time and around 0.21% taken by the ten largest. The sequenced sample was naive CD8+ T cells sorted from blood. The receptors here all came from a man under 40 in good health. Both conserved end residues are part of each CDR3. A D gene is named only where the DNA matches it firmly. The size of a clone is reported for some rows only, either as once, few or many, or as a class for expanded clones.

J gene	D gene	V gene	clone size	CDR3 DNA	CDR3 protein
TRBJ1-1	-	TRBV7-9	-	TGTGCCAGCAGCTCTGTTAATACAGGAAGCACTGAAGCTTTCTTT	CASSSVNTGSTEAFF
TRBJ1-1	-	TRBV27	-	TGTGCCAGCAGTTTGGGGGGATCTGAAGCTTTCTTT	CASSLGGSEAFF
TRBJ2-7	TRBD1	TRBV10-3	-	TGTGCCATCAGTGAGGGGGACAGGGGACCTTCCTACGAGCAGTACTTC	CAISEGDRGPSYEQYF
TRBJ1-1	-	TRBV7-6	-	TGTGCCAGCAGCGTGACATCGGACACTCGTATGAACACTGAAGCTTTCTTT	CASSVTSDTRMNTEAFF
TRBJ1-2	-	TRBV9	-	TGTGCCAGCAGCGCAGGGGTTCGGGGCTACACCTTC	CASSAGVRGYTF
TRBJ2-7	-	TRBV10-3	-	TGTGCCATCAGTGAGTCGGGGGGACGGCTCTACGAGCAGTACTTC	CAISESGGRLYEQYF
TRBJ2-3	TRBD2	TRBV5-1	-	TGCGCCAGCAGCTTGCAGGCGGGACTAGCGGAGGTTACAGATACGCAGTATTTT	CASSLQAGLAEVTDTQYF
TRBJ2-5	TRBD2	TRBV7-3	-	TGTGCCAGCAGCCTAACGGCGGGAGGTGTGGGGGAGACCCAGTACTTC	CASSLTAGGVGETQYF
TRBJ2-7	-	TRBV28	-	TGTGCCAGCAGACCCCGGACAGCCCACTACGAGCAGTACTTC	CASRPRTAHYEQYF
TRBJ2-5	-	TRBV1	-	TGCACCAGCGTCGCCGGGCAAGAGACCCAGTACTTC	CTSVAGQETQYF
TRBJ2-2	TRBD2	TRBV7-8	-	TGTGCCAGCAGCTGGCGGACTAGCGGGAGGGAGGGGGAGGACACCGGGGAGCTGTTTTTT	CASSWRTSGREGEDTGELFF
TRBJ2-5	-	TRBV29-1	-	TGCAGCGTTGAAGATGTGACTACCCTGGAGACCCAGTACTTC	CSVEDVTTLETQYF
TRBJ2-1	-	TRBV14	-	TGTGCCAGCAGCCAAGTATCACGTCAGGGATGGGAGCAGTTCTTC	CASSQVSRQGWEQFF
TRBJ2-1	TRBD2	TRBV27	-	TGTGCCAGCAGTAGCGGGAGCTCCTACAATGAGCAGTTCTTC	CASSSGSSYNEQFF
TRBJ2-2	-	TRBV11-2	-	TGTGCCAGCAGCCTCACCTGGGGGGCGAAGGGATCCGGGGAGCTGTTTTTT	CASSLTWGAKGSGELFF
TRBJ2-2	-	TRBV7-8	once	TGTGCCAGCAGCCCGCAGGCCGGGGAGCTGTTTTTT	CASSPQAGELFF
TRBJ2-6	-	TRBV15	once	TGTGCCACCAGCAGAGAAGGGGGCTCTGGGGCCAACGTCCTGACTTTC	CATSREGGSGANVLTF
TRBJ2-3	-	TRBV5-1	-	TGCGCCAGCAGCGGGGCCCAGGCAGGGGCTAGCACAGATACGCAGTATTTT	CASSGAQAGASTDTQYF
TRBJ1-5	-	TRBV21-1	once	TGTGCCAGGAAACAGGGGGATCAGCCCCAGCATTTT	CARKQGDQPQHF
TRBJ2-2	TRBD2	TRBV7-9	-	TGTGCCAGCACCCCTCGGGAGGTCGGTGGCGGGGAGCTGTTTTTT	CASTPREVGGGELFF
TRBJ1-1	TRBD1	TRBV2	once	TGTGCCAGCAAGGGGGCCCCTGAAGCTTTCTTT	CASKGAPEAFF
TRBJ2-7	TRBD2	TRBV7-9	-	TGTGCCAGCAGCATCGTACCCGGGACTAGCGGGAGGGCCTCCTACGAGCAGTACTTC	CASSIVPGTSGRASYEQYF
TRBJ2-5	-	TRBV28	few	TGTGCCAGCAGTTTCGTTGTTCGGGGGAAGGAGACCCAGTACTTC	CASSFVVRGKETQYF
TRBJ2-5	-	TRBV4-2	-	TGTGCCAGCAGCCAGAGAATTTTAGAGACCCAGTACTTC	CASSQRILETQYF
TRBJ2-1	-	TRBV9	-	TGTGCCAGCAGCGTAGAGGCAGGCCTTTACAATGAGCAGTTCTTC	CASSVEAGLYNEQFF
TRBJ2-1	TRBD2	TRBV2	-	TGTGCCAGCAGTGAGGAACTAGCGGGAAACTACAATGAGCAGTTCTTC	CASSEELAGNYNEQFF
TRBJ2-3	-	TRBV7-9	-	TGTGCCAGCAGCTTAGGCGGGACGCTTTCAGATACGCAGTATTTT	CASSLGGTLSDTQYF
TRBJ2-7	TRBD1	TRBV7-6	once	TGTGCCAGCAGCCCAGGACAGGGGGCAATGACCGCCTACGAGCAGTACTTC	CASSPGQGAMTAYEQYF
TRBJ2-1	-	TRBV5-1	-	TGCGCCAGCACCGGGACAAATTACAATGAGCAGTTCTTC	CASTGTNYNEQFF
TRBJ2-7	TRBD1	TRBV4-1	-	TGCGCCAGCAGCCAAGATCCGGACAGGGCAAGTTACGAGCAGTACTTC	CASSQDPDRASYEQYF
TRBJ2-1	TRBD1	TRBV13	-	TGTGCCAGCAGAAGGGGACAGGCTCTGTTCTTC	CASRRGQALFF
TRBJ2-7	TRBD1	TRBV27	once	TGTGCCAGCAGTCCGCGGACAGGGGGATTCACCTACGAGCAGTACTTC	CASSPRTGGFTYEQYF
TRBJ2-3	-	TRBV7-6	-	TGTGCCAGCAGCTTAACTCCCCTCTCTGGCACAGATACGCAGTATTTT	CASSLTPLSGTDTQYF
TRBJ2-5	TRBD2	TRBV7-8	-	TGTGCCAGCAGCTTCTACGCGGGAGACCAAGAGACCCAGTACTTC	CASSFYAGDQETQYF
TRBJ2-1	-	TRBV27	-	TGTGCCAGCAGTTTACGAGGGAGTCCCTACAATGAGCAGTTCTTC	CASSLRGSPYNEQFF
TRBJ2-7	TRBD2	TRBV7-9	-	TGTGCCAGCAGCTCCACCTTAGCGGGCCTCTCCTACGAGCAGTACTTC	CASSSTLAGLSYEQYF
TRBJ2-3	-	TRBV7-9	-	TGTGCCAGCAGCTTAGATGTGCAGGCAGATACGCAGTATTTT	CASSLDVQADTQYF
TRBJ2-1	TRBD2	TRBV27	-	TGTGCCAGCAGTTTATCCCCGGGACTAGCGACGAATGAGCAGTTCTTC	CASSLSPGLATNEQFF
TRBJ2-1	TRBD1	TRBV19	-	TGTGCCAGTAGGGACAGGGGCAACAATGAGCAGTTCTTC	CASRDRGNNEQFF
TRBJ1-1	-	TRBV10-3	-	TGTGCCATCAGTGACGGAGGGGGACCCGTGGGTGAAGCTTTCTTT	CAISDGGGPVGEAFF
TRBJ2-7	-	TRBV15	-	TGTGCCACCAGCCCGGACTACAGCTCCTACGAGCAGTACTTC	CATSPDYSSYEQYF
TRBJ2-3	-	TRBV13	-	TGTGCCAGCAGCTTCATAAGGGGTACAGATACGCAGTATTTT	CASSFIRGTDTQYF
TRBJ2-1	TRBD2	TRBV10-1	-	TGCGCCAGCAGTGAGATGCTAGCGGGATTAAATGAGCAGTTCTTC	CASSEMLAGLNEQFF
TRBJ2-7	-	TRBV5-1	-	TGCGCCAGCAGAGGTACGTCGGACGAGCAGTACTTC	CASRGTSDEQYF
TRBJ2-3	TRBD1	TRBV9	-	TGTGCCAGCAGCGTAGAGGGCGGGACAGGGGGCCACACAGATACGCAGTATTTT	CASSVEGGTGGHTDTQYF
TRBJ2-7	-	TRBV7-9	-	TGTGCCAGCAGCCCCCCCGGAGTCGCGGGCTACGAGCAGTACTTC	CASSPPGVAGYEQYF
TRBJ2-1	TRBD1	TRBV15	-	TGTGCCACCAGCGGGAAACAGGGGGCTTCCTACAATGAGCAGTTCTTC	CATSGKQGASYNEQFF
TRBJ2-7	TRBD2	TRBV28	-	TGTGCCAGCAGCCGTCGACGGGGGACTATGCTAGGGGACGAGCAGTACTTC	CASSRRRGTMLGDEQYF
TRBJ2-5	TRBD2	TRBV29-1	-	TGCAGCGTGCGGGAGGGAGAGACCCAGTACTTC	CSVREGETQYF
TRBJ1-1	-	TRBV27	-	TGTGCCAGCAGCCCGATCAGGGAGGCGAACACTGAAGCTTTCTTT	CASSPIREANTEAFF
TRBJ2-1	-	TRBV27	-	TGTGCCAGCAGTTTGGGACTCCAAAGCGGCAATGAGCAGTTCTTC	CASSLGLQSGNEQFF
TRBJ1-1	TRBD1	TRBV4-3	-	TGCGCCAGCAGCCAAAACAGGGGTCTGCTTGACACTGAAGCTTTCTTT	CASSQNRGLLDTEAFF
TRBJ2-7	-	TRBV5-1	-	TGCGCCAGCAGCTTGGAGCTGGGCCCCTACGAGCAGTACTTC	CASSLELGPYEQYF
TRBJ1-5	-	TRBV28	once	TGTGCCAGCTTATTCGGGTCAGCCCCCAAGGGCAATCAGCCCCAGCATTTT	CASLFGSAPKGNQPQHF
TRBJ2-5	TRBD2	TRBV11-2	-	TGTGCCAGCAGCTTAGGGCGGGAGGGCCCTTGGGAGACCCAGTACTTC	CASSLGREGPWETQYF
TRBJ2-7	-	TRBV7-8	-	TGTGCCAGCAGCTTTCAAACAGGAACGCTAGGCGAGCAGTACTTC	CASSFQTGTLGEQYF
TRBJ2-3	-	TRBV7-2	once	TGTGCCAGCAGCTTCCCACGGGGCTTTAGCACAGATACGCAGTATTTT	CASSFPRGFSTDTQYF
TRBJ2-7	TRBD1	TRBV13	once	TGTGCCAGCAGCTCGATGGGGACAGGGGGGAACTACGAGCAGTACTTC	CASSSMGTGGNYEQYF
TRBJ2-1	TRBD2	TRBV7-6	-	TGTGCCAGCAGCTTAGCTTCACAGCGGGAGCTTCGGTTTGAGCAGTTCTTC	CASSLASQRELRFEQFF
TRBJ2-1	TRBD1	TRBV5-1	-	TGCGCCAGCAGCTTCTGGGGACAGGGGGACAATGAGCAGTTCTTC	CASSFWGQGDNEQFF